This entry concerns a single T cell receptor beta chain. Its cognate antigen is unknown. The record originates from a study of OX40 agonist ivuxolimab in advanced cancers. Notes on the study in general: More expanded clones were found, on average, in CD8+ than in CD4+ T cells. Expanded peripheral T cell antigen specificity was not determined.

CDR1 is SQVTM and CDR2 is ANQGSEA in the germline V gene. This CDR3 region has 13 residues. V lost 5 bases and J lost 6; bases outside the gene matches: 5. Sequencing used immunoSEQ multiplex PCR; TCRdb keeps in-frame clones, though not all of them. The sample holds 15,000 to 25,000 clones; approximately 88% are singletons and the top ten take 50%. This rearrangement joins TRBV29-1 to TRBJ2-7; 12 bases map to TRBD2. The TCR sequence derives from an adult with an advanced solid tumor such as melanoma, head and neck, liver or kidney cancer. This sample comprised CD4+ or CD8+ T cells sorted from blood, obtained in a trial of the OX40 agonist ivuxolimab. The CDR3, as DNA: TGCAGCGTTCCAGGACTAGCGGGAACCGAGCAGTACTTC. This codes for CSVPGLAGTEQYF.